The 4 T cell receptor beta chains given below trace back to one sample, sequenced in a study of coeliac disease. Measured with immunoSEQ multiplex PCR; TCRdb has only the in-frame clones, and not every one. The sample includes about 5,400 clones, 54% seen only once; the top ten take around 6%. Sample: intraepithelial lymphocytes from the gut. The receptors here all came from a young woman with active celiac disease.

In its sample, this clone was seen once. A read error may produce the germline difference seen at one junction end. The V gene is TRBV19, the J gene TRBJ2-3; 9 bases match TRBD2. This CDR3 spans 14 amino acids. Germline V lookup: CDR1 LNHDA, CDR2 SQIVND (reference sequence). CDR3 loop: CASRLAGPTDTQYF. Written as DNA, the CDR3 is TGTGCGAGTAGGCTAGCGGGGCCCACAGATACGCAGTATTTT.

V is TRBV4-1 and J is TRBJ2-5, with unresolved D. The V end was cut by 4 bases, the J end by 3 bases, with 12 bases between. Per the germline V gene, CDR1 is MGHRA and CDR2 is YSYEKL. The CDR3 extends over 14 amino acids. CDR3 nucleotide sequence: TGCGCCAGCAGCCCCCAGCTGCTAGAAGAGACCCAGTACTTC. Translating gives CASSPQLLEETQYF.

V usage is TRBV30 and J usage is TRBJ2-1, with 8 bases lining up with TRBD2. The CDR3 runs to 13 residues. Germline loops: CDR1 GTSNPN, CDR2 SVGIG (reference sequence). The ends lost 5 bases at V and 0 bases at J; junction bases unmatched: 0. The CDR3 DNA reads TGTGCCTGGGCGGGGGGCTCCTACAATGAGCAGTTCTTC. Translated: CAWAGGSYNEQFF.

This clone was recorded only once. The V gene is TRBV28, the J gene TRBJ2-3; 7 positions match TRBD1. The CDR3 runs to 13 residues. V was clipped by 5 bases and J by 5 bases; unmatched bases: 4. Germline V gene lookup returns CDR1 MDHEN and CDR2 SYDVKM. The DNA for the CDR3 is TGTGCCAGCAGTGGACAGGTGAAAGATACGCAGTATTTT. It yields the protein CASSGQVKDTQYF.